This entry lists 5 T cell receptor beta chains sequenced from one sample in a study of T cells after yellow fever vaccination. From the 5' RACE reads, TCRdb called clonotypes with MiXCR, one entry per CDR3 protein. The sample yields under 600,000 distinct CDR3 sequences, roughly 14% seen once. The sample here was PBMCs, taken on the day of the yellow fever booster vaccination. Receptors originate from a man between 25 and 39 years old who received the YFV17D yellow fever vaccine.

A few counts support this clonotype. J is TRBJ1-6 and V is TRBV28; TRBD1 is a possible D gene (6 bases). This CDR3 has 14 residues. CDR1 and CDR2 from the germline V gene are MDHEN and SYDVKM. V lost 5 bases and J lost 11, with 16 bases in between. Written as DNA, the CDR3 is TGTGCCAGCAGTCCGGGACAAAAAAGTACACCCCTCCACTTT. Translation gives CASSPGQKSTPLHF.

Points on this clonotype: This is likely a read error, given that the CDR3 carries no conserved phenylalanine or tryptophan at its end. Because the CDR3's place on the DNA is in doubt, the DNA is left out and the CDR3 is given as listed by TCRdb. The gene calls are TRBV5-4 and TRBJ2-7; the table names TRBD1, a call not compared with the DNA. The CDR3 totals 13 residues, both ends included. CDR1 and CDR2 from the germline V gene are SGHNT and YYREEE (reference sequence). CDR3 sequence: CASSPSRQGSPRT.

The chain combines TRBV18 with TRBJ2-1; D remains unclear. The germline CDR1 and CDR2 sequences are KGHSH and LQKENI. The CDR3 totals 16 residues. The ends were cut back, 2 bases at V and 1 base at J, with 12 bases in the middle. CDR3 protein: CASSPNPSVSYNEQFF. The CDR3 DNA follows: TGTGCCAGCTCACCAAATCCTAGTGTGTCCTACAATGAGCAGTTCTTC.

The genes are TRBV28 and TRBJ2-3; D is perhaps TRBD1 or TRBD2 (5 bases each). V dropped 6 bases and J dropped 3 bases, with 13 bases sitting between them. CDR3 length: 14 amino acids. Germline loops: CDR1 MDHEN, CDR2 SYDVKM. This CDR3 reads CASRDLGPTDTQYF. The DNA for the CDR3 is TGTGCCAGCAGGGACTTGGGGCCAACAGATACGCAGTATTTT.

The gene calls are TRBV7-2 and TRBJ2-1, with a tentative D call TRBD2 (5 bases). CDR3 size: 15 residues. The germline V gene has CDR1 SGHTA and CDR2 FQGNSA. Trimming took 0 bases from V and 10 from J, leaving 16 bases between them. The CDR3 sequence is CASSLAGVASREQFF. DNA for the CDR3: TGTGCCAGCAGCTTAGCGGGTGTGGCTAGCAGAGAGCAGTTCTTC.